The entry that follows covers one T cell receptor (beta chain) sequence. Clones were read by immunoSEQ multiplex PCR, and TCRdb kept only the in-frame ones, dropping some. The table includes 150,000 or so clones, roughly 93% detected once. Between the trimmed V and J ends, which lost 4 bases and 4 bases, there was a span of 19 bases. Germline-derived CDR1 and CDR2 are GTSNPN and SVGIG (reference sequence). CDR3 length: 15 amino acids. This entry is derived from a study of control samples from healthy donors and cancer patients. This sequence was found in a man aged 18-30 years in good health. The sample comprised blood. The V gene is TRBV30, the J gene TRBJ1-2, with D perhaps TRBD1 (5 bases). The CDR3 DNA reads TGTGCCTGGATATCCGGCACAACAGGCGGCTATGGCTACACCTTC. This sequence encodes CAWISGTTGGYGYTF.